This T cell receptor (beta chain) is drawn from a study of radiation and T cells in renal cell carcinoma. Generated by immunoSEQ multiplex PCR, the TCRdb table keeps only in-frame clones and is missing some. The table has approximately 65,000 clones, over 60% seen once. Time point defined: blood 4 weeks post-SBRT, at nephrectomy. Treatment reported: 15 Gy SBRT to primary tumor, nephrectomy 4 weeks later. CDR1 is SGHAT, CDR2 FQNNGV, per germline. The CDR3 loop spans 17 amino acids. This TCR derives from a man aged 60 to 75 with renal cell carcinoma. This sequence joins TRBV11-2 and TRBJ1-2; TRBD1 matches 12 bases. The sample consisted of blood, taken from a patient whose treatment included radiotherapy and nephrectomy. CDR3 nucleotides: TGTGTTACCAGCAGGGGGACAGGGGGCTATGAGGACTATGGCTACACCTTC. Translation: CVTSRGTGGYEDYGYTF.